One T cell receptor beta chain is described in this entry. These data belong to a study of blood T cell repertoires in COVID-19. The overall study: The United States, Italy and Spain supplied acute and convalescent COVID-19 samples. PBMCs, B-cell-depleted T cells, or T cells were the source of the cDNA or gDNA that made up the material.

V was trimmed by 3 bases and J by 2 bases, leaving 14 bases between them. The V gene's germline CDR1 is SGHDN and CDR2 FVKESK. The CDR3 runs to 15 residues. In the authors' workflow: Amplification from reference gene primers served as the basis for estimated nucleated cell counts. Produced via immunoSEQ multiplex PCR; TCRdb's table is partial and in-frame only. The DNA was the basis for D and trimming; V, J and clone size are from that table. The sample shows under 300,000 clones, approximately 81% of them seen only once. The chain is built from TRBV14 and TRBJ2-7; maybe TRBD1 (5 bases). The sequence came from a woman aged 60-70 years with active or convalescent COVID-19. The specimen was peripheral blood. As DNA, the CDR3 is TGTGCCAGCAGCCAGTCCCGAAGGGGTCCCTACGAGCAGTACTTC. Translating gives CASSQSRRGPYEQYF.